Presented here are 25 T cell receptor beta chains from one specimen sequenced in a study of cytomegalovirus exposure and HLA in healthy donors. It was with 60 Vbeta and 13 Jbeta primers that the PCR ran. Assay: immunoSEQ multiplex PCR; the TCRdb copy retains only in-frame clones and omits some. The sample has approximately 200,000 clones, roughly 85% seen once; the top ten hold less than 2.5%. The sequenced sample consisted of PBMCs. All receptors derive from a woman aged 50 to 65 in good health and CMV-seronegative.

The chain is built from TRBV27 and TRBJ2-3, with no clear D. Trimming took 4 bases from V and 2 from J, leaving 16 bases between them. The CDR3 consists of 16 residues. Germline-derived CDR1 and CDR2 are MNHEY and SMNVEV (reference sequence). The CDR3 loop reads CASSYAPSVATDTQYF. The CDR3 DNA reads as TGTGCCAGCAGTTATGCCCCGAGTGTCGCCACAGATACGCAGTATTTT.

The chain uses TRBV27 and TRBJ1-3, with 7 bases that match TRBD1. The CDR3 runs to 13 residues. V lost 8 bases to trimming and J lost 8 bases; unmatched junction nucleotides: 9. Germline CDR1 is MNHEY and CDR2 is SMNVEV (reference sequence). The CDR3 region has the DNA TGTGCCAGCCGAAGGACAGGCGCTTACACCATATATTTT. Protein product: CASRRTGAYTIYF.

The V gene is TRBV7-6, the J gene TRBJ2-7; TRBD1 matches 7 bases. CDR3 length equals 17 residues. V shed 6 bases and J 3 bases; nucleotides not matched to a gene: 17. Germline CDR1 SGHVS, CDR2 FNYEAQ. This CDR3 is CASSSATPQGFNYEQYF. CDR3 DNA: TGTGCCAGCAGTTCAGCAACACCACAGGGGTTCAACTACGAGCAGTACTTC.

This clone was found a few times. Other DNA sequences from this sample encode an identical CDR3 as well. The rearrangement links TRBV5-1 to TRBJ1-5, with D perhaps TRBD1 (5 bases). V lost 4 bases to trimming and J lost 5 bases, with 10 bases between them. This CDR3 contains 13 residues. Germline assignment: CDR1 SGHRS and CDR2 YFSETQ. CDR3 protein: CASSLAGDQPQHF. The CDR3 bases are TGCGCCAGCAGCCTCGCGGGGGATCAGCCCCAGCATTTT. Drawing the rest from reference TRBV5-1 and TRBJ1-5, the complete variable domain is KAGVTQTPRYLIKTRGQQVTLSCSPISGHRSVSWYQQTPGQGLQFLFEYFSETQRNKGNFPGRFSGRQFSNSRSEMNVSTLELGDSALYLCASSLAGDQPQHFGDGTRLSIL.

This chain joins TRBV6-1 and TRBJ2-3; 10 bases fit TRBD1. The germline CDR1 and CDR2 sequences are MNHNS and SASEGT. Trimming took 5 bases from V and 3 from J; bases not matched to a gene: 5. This CDR3 is 15 amino acids long. The CDR3 sequence is CASSKGQGLTDTQYF. CDR3 in DNA: TGTGCCAGCAGTAAGGGACAGGGGCTAACAGATACGCAGTATTTT.

The rearrangement links TRBV5-1 to TRBJ2-6; D uncertain. Between the trimmed V and J ends, which lost 0 bases and 4 bases, there was a span of 8 bases. This CDR3 spans 15 amino acids. The germline V gene encodes CDR1 SGHRS and CDR2 YFSETQ. The CDR3 spells CASSLENIGANVLTF. The CDR3 DNA reads as TGCGCCAGCAGCTTGGAAAATATAGGGGCCAACGTCCTGACTTTC. Combining the CDR3 with reference TRBV5-1 and TRBJ2-6 gives the whole variable domain KAGVTQTPRYLIKTRGQQVTLSCSPISGHRSVSWYQQTPGQGLQFLFEYFSETQRNKGNFPGRFSGRQFSNSRSEMNVSTLELGDSALYLCASSLENIGANVLTFGAGSRLTVL.

The genes are TRBV5-1 and TRBJ2-7; 7 bases are a match to TRBD1. CDR1 and CDR2 (germline): SGHRS, YFSETQ. V was clipped by 4 bases and J by 0 bases; unmatched bases: 4. The CDR3 has 14 residues. The CDR3: CASSQGTVSYEQYF. The DNA for the CDR3 is TGCGCCAGCAGCCAAGGGACAGTCTCCTACGAGCAGTACTTC.

This sequence joins TRBV5-1 and TRBJ2-1; D may be TRBD1 (6 bases). The CDR3 consists of 14 residues. Germline V gene lookup returns CDR1 SGHRS and CDR2 YFSETQ. Trimming pared 0 bases from V and 7 bases from J, leaving 11 bases between. The CDR3 reads CASSLDRARNEQFF. The CDR3 DNA reads TGCGCCAGCAGCTTGGACAGGGCCAGGAATGAGCAGTTCTTC.

The chain uses TRBV19 and TRBJ2-7; the D gene is possibly TRBD2 (5 bases). Trimming shortened V by 5 bases and J by 1 base, and 9 bases separated the two germline ends. This CDR3 contains 13 residues. Germline V gene sequence: CDR1 LNHDA, CDR2 SQIVND (reference sequence). The CDR3 DNA reads TGTGCCAGTAGTGAGGGCATGTCCTACGAGCAGTACTTC. Its protein product is CASSEGMSYEQYF.

The chain has TRBV28 and TRBJ1-1; D gene uncertain. The germline V and J ends were trimmed by 8 bases and 0 bases, with 10 bases remaining between them. CDR1 and CDR2 from the germline V gene are MDHEN and SYDVKM. The CDR3 length is 13 residues. CDR3 DNA: TGTGCCAGCGTCCCAAACATGAACACTGAAGCTTTCTTT. Protein sequence: CASVPNMNTEAFF.

A word on this clone: The same CDR3 also results from other DNA sequences found in this sample. The rearrangement uses TRBV11-2 and TRBJ1-2; 9 bases line up with TRBD1. The CDR3 totals 16 residues. V lost 5 bases, J lost 5 bases, and 12 bases stayed unmatched. CDR1 is SGHAT, CDR2 FQNNGV, per germline. The CDR3 region is CASSPNRGRKGYGYTF. CDR3 coding DNA: TGTGCCAGCAGCCCTAACAGGGGGCGCAAGGGATATGGCTACACCTTC.

The rearrangement uses TRBV6-5 and TRBJ1-2, with D maybe TRBD1 (5 bases). The germline V gene has CDR1 MNHEY and CDR2 SVGAGI. CDR3 size: 13 residues. V gave up 1 base and J gave up 8 bases, with 11 bases separating them. The CDR3 coding sequence is TGTGCCAGCAGTTACTTGCAGGGAAGGGGCTACACCTTC. It encodes CASSYLQGRGYTF.

This rearrangement joins TRBV4-1 to TRBJ2-2; TRBD1 is a possible D gene (6 bases). Germline V lookup: CDR1 MGHRA, CDR2 YSYEKL. The V end was cut by 0 bases, the J end by 4 bases, with 12 bases between. The CDR3 spans 16 residues. CDR3: CASSQEGAASTGELFF. The CDR3 nucleotides are TGCGCCAGCAGCCAAGAGGGGGCCGCGAGCACCGGGGAGCTGTTTTTT.

This chain connects TRBV7-9 to TRBJ2-1; 16 bases map to TRBD2. Germline values: CDR1 SEHNR, CDR2 FQNEAQ (reference sequence). This CDR3 contains 15 residues. With V trimmed by 0 bases and J by 12 bases, 2 bases remained unmatched. The CDR3 loop is CASSLAGTSGRAQFF. DNA for the CDR3: TGTGCCAGCAGCTTAGCCGGGACTAGCGGGAGGGCGCAGTTCTTC.

The rearrangement links TRBV29-1 to TRBJ2-7; D call uncertain. CDR3 size: 13 residues. V gave up 3 bases and J gave up 5 bases, with 14 bases separating them. Germline loops: CDR1 SQVTM, CDR2 ANQGSEA. CDR3 sequence: CSVDPPDSDEQYF. As DNA, the CDR3 is TGCAGCGTTGATCCACCCGATTCGGACGAGCAGTACTTC.

This CDR3 is CASSPANRADTEAFF. CDR3 nucleotides: TGTGCCAGCAGTCCCGCCAACAGGGCGGACACTGAAGCTTTCTTT. The chain has TRBV27 and TRBJ1-1; D might be TRBD1 (6 bases). Germline CDR1 and CDR2: MNHEY and SMNVEV (reference sequence). V was trimmed by 5 bases and J by 3 bases, leaving 16 bases between them. The CDR3 is made up of 15 amino acids.

This chain joins TRBV6-5 and TRBJ2-5; 7 bases are shared with TRBD2. Germline V gene lookup returns CDR1 MNHEY and CDR2 SVGAGI. There are 14 residues in the CDR3. V shed 5 bases and J 5 bases; nucleotides not matched to a gene: 8. For the CDR3, the DNA is TGTGCCAGCAGTCTCGGACTAGGGCGGGAGACCCAGTACTTC. Translated: CASSLGLGRETQYF.

The chain uses TRBV28 and TRBJ2-7, with no clear D. Germline CDR1 MDHEN, CDR2 SYDVKM. The CDR3 length is 13 residues. Trimming removed 4 bases from V and 6 bases from J, with 13 bases in between. CDR3 amino acids: CASSSPVPSEQYF. In DNA form, the CDR3 reads TGTGCCAGCAGTTCTCCTGTCCCGAGCGAGCAGTACTTC.

The CDR3 loop reads CASSLGTVKIGYNSPLHF. The CDR3 DNA reads as TGTGCCAGCAGCCTCGGGACAGTCAAAATCGGATATAATTCACCCCTCCACTTT. The V gene is TRBV7-2, the J gene TRBJ1-6, with 7 bases fitting TRBD1. The CDR3 totals 18 residues. The trim removed 5 bases at V and 4 bases at J, leaving 14 bases unmatched. Per the germline V gene, CDR1 is SGHTA and CDR2 is FQGNSA.

The chain has TRBV5-1 and TRBJ2-2; 7 bases align to TRBD1. CDR1 and CDR2 from the germline V gene are SGHRS and YFSETQ. The CDR3 is 15 amino acids. V gave up 3 bases and J gave up 3 bases; unmatched junction bases: 5. The chain's CDR3 is CASSSDRVYTGELFF. The CDR3 DNA reads as TGCGCCAGCAGCTCCGACAGGGTTTACACCGGGGAGCTGTTTTTT.

This sequence joins TRBV15 and TRBJ2-3; 10 bases match TRBD1. Looked up from germline, CDR1 is LNHNV and CDR2 is YYDKDF (reference sequence). CDR3 length equals 15 residues. The ends lost 4 bases at V and 3 bases at J; junction bases unmatched: 4. The CDR3 is CATSTRDRGTDTQYF. CDR3 DNA sequence: TGTGCCACCAGCACCCGGGACAGGGGAACAGATACGCAGTATTTT.

The V gene is TRBV7-9, the J gene TRBJ2-7; no firm D call. Germline CDR1 reads SEHNR; CDR2 reads FQNEAQ (reference sequence). Trimming shortened V by 1 base and J by 5 bases, and 3 bases separated the two germline ends. The CDR3 extends over 11 amino acids. The CDR3 coding sequence is TGTGCCAGCAGCTTAGTAAACGAGCAGTACTTC. Amino acids: CASSLVNEQYF.

V gene TRBV6-6 combines with J gene TRBJ2-3; 12 bases agree with TRBD2. The CDR3 loop spans 15 amino acids. Germline loops: CDR1 MNHNY, CDR2 SVGAGI (reference sequence). V gave up 6 bases and J gave up 4 bases; unmatched junction bases: 5. The CDR3 bases are TGTGCCAGCAGACCTAGCGGGAGGGACGCAGATACGCAGTATTTT. Its translation: CASRPSGRDADTQYF.

In nucleotides, the CDR3 is TGTGCCAGCAGCCCCCCGGACAGGGGATTCCAAGAGACCCAGTACTTC. Translating it yields CASSPPDRGFQETQYF. This sequence joins TRBV11-2 and TRBJ2-5; 9 bases are a match to TRBD1. J was trimmed by 1 base and V by 5 bases; bases with no gene match: 8. The CDR3 has 16 residues. CDR1 SGHAT and CDR2 FQNNGV come from the germline V gene.

V and J are TRBV7-2 and TRBJ2-7, with D possibly TRBD1 on 5 matching bases. CDR3 length: 16 residues. Per the germline V gene, CDR1 is SGHTA and CDR2 is FQGNSA. V gave up 4 bases and J gave up 0 bases, with 16 bases separating them. The CDR3 nucleotides read TGTGCCAGCAGCTCCGCATGGGCAGGGAACTCCTACGAGCAGTACTTC. It translates to CASSSAWAGNSYEQYF.